The TCR beta chain described here comes from a study of T cell repertoires and HLA-DP antigens. Study at large: Two male donors and one female donor spanned ages 18-to-29 through 60-to-69. General observations from the study: The CD4+ repertoire was not split into naive and memory.

Germline loops: CDR1 SGHRS, CDR2 YFSETQ. V was clipped by 6 bases and J by 4 bases, with 12 bases between them. CDR3 length equals 13 residues. Primers targeted 54 TRBV and 13 TRBJ segments. Clones were read by immunoSEQ multiplex PCR, and TCRdb kept only the in-frame ones, dropping some. The sample includes some 120,000 clones, almost 95% of them seen just once. Worth noting for this clone: Its target is unknown.

This chain joins TRBV5-1 and TRBJ2-3; D is possibly TRBD1 (6 bases). Material: CD4+ T cells from PBMCs. This clonotype was obtained from a woman aged 18-30 years in good health and CMV-seronegative. The CDR3 bases are TGCGCCAGCATGGGGGCGCGCGCAGATACGCAGTATTTT. This translates into CASMGARADTQYF.